This T cell receptor (beta chain) is from a study of OX40 agonist ivuxolimab in advanced cancers. Study context: Dose-escalation patients had hepatocellular carcinoma, melanoma, renal cell or head and neck cancer. Previous treatment with anti-PD-1, anti-PD-L1 or anti-CTLA-4 therapy was allowed; 30% to 50% had received some.

From germline, CDR1 is MNHNS and CDR2 SASEGT. The V end lost 1 base, the J end lost 0 bases, and 7 bases lay between the germline ends. The CDR3 loop spans 15 amino acids. Assay used: immunoSEQ multiplex PCR; TCRdb lists only in-frame clones, some missing. The data show about 19,000 clones, with around 84% seen just once and 12% to 15% held by the top ten. This sequence joins TRBV6-1 and TRBJ1-5; no clear D. Sequencing was performed on CD4+ or CD8+ T cells sorted from blood, taken in a trial of the OX40 agonist ivuxolimab. The sequence came from an adult with an advanced solid tumor such as melanoma, head and neck, liver or kidney cancer. CDR3 region: CASSEERFSNQPQHF. Here the CDR3 DNA reads TGTGCCAGCAGTGAAGAGCGCTTTAGCAATCAGCCCCAGCATTTT.